This T cell receptor (beta chain) appears in the sequencing data of a study of human versus mouse CDR3 diversity and MHC coevolution. Study at large: Reportedly, immunoSEQ detects one in 200,000 T cells with minimized PCR bias.

Germline-derived CDR1 and CDR2 are SNHLY and FYNNEI. The length of the CDR3 is 14 residues. For this clone: Its ends do not fully match the called genes, so a read error is possible.

Assay used: immunoSEQ multiplex PCR; TCRdb lists only in-frame clones, some missing. There are 75,000 to 90,000 clones in the sample; around 95% occur only once, and about 1.4% lies in the top ten. The receptor was isolated from a person aged 30 to 69 in good health. What was sequenced was naive CD4+ T cells from blood. The subset: CD45RO-negative CD62L-positive naive CD4 T cells. This chain links TRBV2 with TRBJ2-7, with a weak D call TRBD2 (6 bases). The CDR3 spells CASIPTSQSPEGHF. CDR3 coding DNA: TGTGCCAGCATACCTACTAGCCAGTCCCCCGAGGGGCACTTC.